This paragraph reports one TCR beta chain. Source study methods: Construction of a distant-metastasis classifier for papillary thyroid cancer relied on CDR3 differences across clinicopathological groups. TCRdb called clones again from the PCR reads with MiXCR. The V and J calls come from TCRdb's annotation, not from the publication. The sample has 20,000 to 25,000 clones, 11% seen once. Thyroid surgery had not been preceded by any treatment in any patient. CDR1 is SNHLY, CDR2 FYNNEI, per germline. V dropped 7 bases and J dropped 7; count of bases not matched to a gene: 13. This CDR3 region has 15 residues. The data derive from a study of metastatic and nonmetastatic thyroid tumors.

Source material: blood. The J gene is TRBJ2-7, the V gene TRBV2, with 10 positions matching TRBD2. The TCR originated in a female donor with papillary thyroid cancer or a benign thyroid nodule (not recorded which). Some clones in this sample may be carry-over from other donors' samples. The DNA for the CDR3 is TGTGCCAGCACCACTCCTAGCGGGAGAATTCGGGAGCAGTACTTC. Residues: CASTTPSGRIREQYF. Full variable domain (remainder filled in from reference TRBV2 and TRBJ2-7): EPEVTQTPSHQVTQMGQEVILRCVPISNHLYFYWYRQILGQKVEFLVSFYNNEISEKSEIFDDQFSVERPDGSNFTLKIRSTKLEDSAMYFCASTTPSGRIREQYFGPGTRLTVT.